These 31 T cell receptor beta chains were all obtained from the same sample, sequenced in a study of PD-1 blockade in classical Hodgkin lymphoma. Method: immunoSEQ multiplex PCR; TCRdb's copy keeps in-frame clones and lacks some. The sample includes about 33,000 clones, approximately 65% seen only once; the top ten take about 3.8%. The time point is: cycle 4 day 1 (C4D1), after more than five weeks of nivolumab. Each patient experienced a relapse that followed autologous stem cell transplantation, and brentuximab vedotin exposure varied. The specimen was peripheral blood mononuclear cells (PBMCs), collected before the fourth cycle of nivolumab. Every receptor here comes from a human donor with classical Hodgkin lymphoma.

The chain joins TRBV10-3 to TRBJ2-5; 10 positions match TRBD2. CDR1 is ENHRY, CDR2 SYGVKD, per germline. J gave up 4 bases and V 6 bases, and 2 bases lay outside the gene matches. The CDR3 totals 13 residues. CDR3 in amino acids: CAIRLAGGETQYF. CDR3 nucleotides: TGTGCCATCAGGTTAGCGGGAGGAGAGACCCAGTACTTC.

The V call is TRBV2, the J call TRBJ2-1; D possibly corresponds to TRBD1 (6 bases). The CDR3 is 14 residues long. Trimming removed 1 base from V and 8 bases from J, with 12 bases in between. Germline CDR1 and CDR2: SNHLY and FYNNEI. The DNA for the CDR3 is TGTGCCAGCAGTGAAGGGCAGGGGTTAGATGAGCAGTTCTTC. This encodes CASSEGQGLDEQFF.

The chain uses TRBV7-2 and TRBJ2-7; D is possibly TRBD1 (6 bases). Trimming cost V 9 bases and J 5 bases, with 11 bases left between them. Per germline, CDR1 SGHTA and CDR2 FQGNSA. The CDR3 is 11 amino acids. For the CDR3, the DNA is TGTGCCAGTACAGGGTTTAACGAGCAGTACTTC. It translates to CASTGFNEQYF.

The chain employs TRBV2 and TRBJ1-3, with 8 bases fitting TRBD1. V dropped 11 bases and J dropped 3; count of bases not matched to a gene: 9. The CDR3 covers 14 residues. CDR1 and CDR2 from the germline V gene are SNHLY and FYNNEI. CDR3 DNA sequence: TGTGCCTCAAGGACAGGGACTTATGGAAACACCATATATTTT. Translated: CASRTGTYGNTIYF.

The V call is TRBV11-1, the J call TRBJ2-7; perhaps TRBD1 as D (6 bases). Germline V gene data show CDR1 as SGHAT and CDR2 as FQDESV (reference sequence). Deletions cut 0 bases from V and 4 bases from J, with 13 bases between. CDR3 length: 15 amino acids. CDR3 DNA: TGTGCCAGCAGCTTAGCTGGGGGCAGTCTTTACGAGCAGTACTTC. Its protein product is CASSLAGGSLYEQYF.

Relative to its sample, this clone is large. The chain employs TRBV4-3 and TRBJ1-1, with D tentatively TRBD1 (6 bases). The CDR3 extends over 13 amino acids. CDR1 is LGHNA and CDR2 is YSLEER in the germline V gene. The V end was cut by 3 bases, the J end by 1 base, with 6 bases between. The CDR3 is CASSQTGNTEAFF. Written as DNA, the CDR3 is TGCGCCAGCAGCCAGACAGGGAACACTGAAGCTTTCTTT.

This clone appeared once. This chain links TRBV18 with TRBJ2-5, with TRBD1 matching over 10 bases. This CDR3 has 14 amino acids. CDR1 is KGHSH, CDR2 LQKENI, per germline. With V trimmed by 0 bases and J by 5 bases, 0 bases remained unmatched. The CDR3: CASSPPGQGETQYF. CDR3 nucleotides: TGTGCCAGCTCACCACCGGGACAGGGGGAGACCCAGTACTTC. Using reference TRBV18 and TRBJ2-5 for the parts outside the CDR3, the full variable domain is NAGVMQNPRHLVRRRGQEARLRCSPMKGHSHVYWYRQLPEEGLKFMVYLQKENIIDESGMPKERFSAEFPKEGPSILRIQQVVRGDSAAYFCASSPPGQGETQYFGPGTRLLVL.

This sequence joins TRBV10-3 and TRBJ2-1; weak D call: TRBD2 (5 bases). V lost 11 bases and J 8 bases, leaving 19 bases between the germline ends. Germline CDR1 reads ENHRY; CDR2 reads SYGVKD. The CDR3 totals 13 residues. In DNA, the CDR3 is TGTGCCTTGTTACCCGCAGAGGGCGATGAGCAGTTCTTC. It specifies CALLPAEGDEQFF.

This chain joins TRBV27 and TRBJ2-2; TRBD1 matches 10 bases. This CDR3 is 19 amino acids long. The germline CDR1 and CDR2 sequences are MNHEY and SMNVEV (reference sequence). The V and J ends lost 0 bases and 5 bases, in that order; junction bases with no gene match: 12. CDR3: CASSLSFGDRGLVTGELFF. In DNA form, the CDR3 reads TGTGCCAGCAGTTTATCTTTCGGGGACAGGGGATTGGTAACCGGGGAGCTGTTTTTT.

This sequence joins TRBV4-2 and TRBJ2-7; D is unresolved. CDR1 is LGHNA, CDR2 YNFKEQ, per germline. The V and J ends lost 3 bases and 0 bases respectively, with 12 bases between them. The CDR3 runs 15 residues. The CDR3 bases are TGTGCCAGCAGCCAGGGGTTCGAGTCCTCCTACGAGCAGTACTTC. Translated, it gives CASSQGFESSYEQYF.

CDR3 region: CASSAVGQGRNYGYTF. As DNA, the CDR3 is TGTGCCAGCAGTGCCGTTGGACAGGGACGTAACTATGGCTACACCTTC. The genes are TRBV6-1 and TRBJ1-2; 8 positions agree with TRBD1. The CDR3 contains 16 residues. The V gene's germline CDR1 is MNHNS and CDR2 SASEGT. Trimming removed 4 bases from V and 1 base from J; junction bases left unmatched: 8.

This clone appeared a few times. The rearrangement links TRBV6-5 to TRBJ2-7; 7 nucleotides align to TRBD1. Trimming cost V 4 bases and J 6 bases; bases outside gene matches: 9. CDR1 and CDR2 (germline): MNHEY, SVGAGI. The CDR3 consists of 14 residues. The CDR3 loop is CASSLRQGWGEQYF. CDR3 DNA sequence: TGTGCCAGCAGTTTAAGACAGGGTTGGGGCGAGCAGTACTTC.

The chain has TRBV29-1 and TRBJ1-3; D is perhaps TRBD1 (6 bases). The V gene lost 6 bases and the J gene lost 6 bases, with 21 bases spanning the gap. CDR3 length: 15 residues. Germline CDR1 and CDR2: SQVTM and ANQGSEA. CDR3 sequence: CSVNGRGLTENTIYF. The CDR3 nucleotides read TGCAGCGTCAACGGACGGGGGCTCACAGAAAACACCATATATTTT.

The chain has TRBV19 and TRBJ1-2; D gene uncertain. The CDR3 is 14 amino acids. V was clipped by 8 bases and J by 4 bases, with 17 bases between them. Germline-derived CDR1 and CDR2 are LNHDA and SQIVND (reference sequence). The CDR3, as DNA: TGTGCCAGTTTAGCAACCAGGCGGGGCTATGGCTACACCTTC. It is translated as CASLATRRGYGYTF. Drawing the rest from reference TRBV19 and TRBJ1-2, the complete variable domain is DGGITQSPKYLFRKEGQNVTLSCEQNLNHDAMYWYRQDPGQGLRLIYYSQIVNDFQKGDIAEGYSVSREKKESFPLTVTSAQKNPTAFYLCASLATRRGYGYTFGSGTRLTVV.

V gene TRBV7-9 combines with J gene TRBJ1-2; D remains unclear. The CDR3 consists of 13 residues. V was trimmed by 1 base and J by 4 bases, leaving 7 bases between them. Per germline, CDR1 SEHNR and CDR2 FQNEAQ (reference sequence). As DNA, the CDR3 is TGTGCCAGCAGCTTAGGGGCAGCCTATGGCTACACCTTC. The encoded protein is CASSLGAAYGYTF.

This clone was observed a handful of times. J is TRBJ1-1 and V is TRBV4-3, with D possibly being TRBD1 (5 bases). Germline lookup yields CDR1 LGHNA and CDR2 YSLEER. With 1 base removed from V and 0 bases from J, the gap between germline ends came to 18 bases. The CDR3 totals 18 residues. The CDR3 sequence is CASSQAVFGWDLNTEAFF. CDR3 bases: TGCGCCAGCAGCCAAGCGGTGTTCGGCTGGGACTTGAACACTGAAGCTTTCTTT.

This chain joins TRBV7-9 and TRBJ1-1, with unresolved D. From germline, CDR1 is SEHNR and CDR2 FQNEAQ (reference sequence). CDR3 length equals 14 residues. V dropped 3 bases and J dropped 1 base, with 9 bases sitting between them. CDR3 sequence (DNA): TGTGCCAGCAGCTTCATAGGGTCGAACACTGAAGCTTTCTTT. It yields the protein CASSFIGSNTEAFF. Drawing the rest from reference TRBV7-9 and TRBJ1-1, the complete variable domain is DTGVSQNPRHKITKRGQNVTFRCDPISEHNRLYWYRQTLGQGPEFLTYFQNEAQLEKSRLLSDRFSAERPKGSFSTLEIQRTEQGDSAMYLCASSFIGSNTEAFFGQGTRLTVV.

The chain employs TRBV4-3 and TRBJ2-7, with D perhaps TRBD1 (5 bases). The length of the CDR3 is 15 residues. Trimming stripped 1 base from V and 2 bases from J, with 12 bases between. Germline V gives CDR1 LGHNA, CDR2 YSLEER. CDR3 coding DNA: TGCGCCAGCAGCCAAGGTTGGCAGGGTACCTACGAGCAGTACTTC. Amino acid sequence: CASSQGWQGTYEQYF.

The J gene is TRBJ1-5, the V gene TRBV15; D unresolved. CDR3 length: 12 residues. In germline, CDR1 is LNHNV, CDR2 YYDKDF (reference sequence). V was trimmed by 0 bases and J by 6 bases, leaving 3 bases between them. The CDR3 DNA reads TGTGCCACCAGCAGAGACGGTCAGCCCCAGCATTTT. Protein: CATSRDGQPQHF. Full variable domain (missing parts from reference TRBV15 and TRBJ1-5): DAMVIQNPRYQVTQFGKPVTLSCSQTLNHNVMYWYQQKSSQAPKLLFHYYDKDFNNEADTPDNFQSRRPNTSFCFLDIRSPGLGDTAMYLCATSRDGQPQHFGDGTRLSIL.

A few counts support this clone. V is TRBV10-3 and J is TRBJ1-5; D is undetermined. The CDR3 consists of 14 residues. CDR1 and CDR2 (germline): ENHRY, SYGVKD. The V end was cut by 10 bases, the J end by 6 bases, with 19 bases between. In DNA form, the CDR3 reads TGTGCCACGTCTTTGACGGAGGGAAGTCAGCCCCAGCATTTT. As protein: CATSLTEGSQPQHF.

In this sample, this clone turned up once. This chain uses TRBV9 with TRBJ2-7; possibly TRBD2 for D (5 bases). The CDR3 loop spans 16 amino acids. Between the trimmed V and J ends, which lost 0 bases and 2 bases, there was a span of 15 bases. The germline CDR1 and CDR2 sequences are SGDLS and YYNGEE. The CDR3 DNA reads as TGTGCCAGCAGCGTAGAGGGCGGCGGAGGCGCCTACGAGCAGTACTTC. It specifies CASSVEGGGGAYEQYF. Full variable domain (remainder filled in from reference TRBV9 and TRBJ2-7): DSGVTQTPKHLITATGQRVTLRCSPRSGDLSVYWYQQSLDQGLQFLIQYYNGEERAKGNILERFSAQQFPDLHSELNLSSLELGDSALYFCASSVEGGGGAYEQYFGPGTRLTVT.

This CDR3 is CASRGSGGANTEAFF. The CDR3 DNA reads as TGTGCCAGCAGGGGATCAGGGGGCGCGAACACTGAAGCTTTCTTT. V is TRBV9 and J is TRBJ1-1, with 8 bases that match TRBD1. The CDR3 is 15 amino acids. The V gene end was trimmed by 5 bases and the J gene end by 1 base; junction bases not matched to a gene: 7. From germline, CDR1 is SGDLS and CDR2 YYNGEE.

The chain carries TRBV25-1 and TRBJ2-3; TRBD2 aligns across 12 bases. In germline, CDR1 is MGHDK, CDR2 SYGVNS. The CDR3 is made up of 17 amino acids. V gave up 2 bases and J gave up 5 bases; unmatched junction bases: 8. The CDR3 loop is CASSETAVLAGGDTQYF. The CDR3 DNA reads as TGTGCCAGCAGTGAAACAGCTGTACTAGCGGGGGGAGATACGCAGTATTTT.

The chain employs TRBV5-6 and TRBJ2-5; 15 nucleotides agree with TRBD2. Germline V gives CDR1 SGHDT, CDR2 YYEEEE. This CDR3 region has 15 residues. V was pared by 6 bases and J by 6 bases, with 6 bases of the junction left unmatched. CDR3 bases: TGTGCCAGCACCCTCGGGACTAGCGGGAGGAAGACCCAGTACTTC. It encodes CASTLGTSGRKTQYF.

CDR3 sequence: CAWSRTVGYGYTF. CDR3 nucleotide sequence: TGTGCCTGGAGTAGGACCGTGGGCTATGGCTACACCTTC. This chain links TRBV30 with TRBJ1-2; no firm D call. V lost 2 bases and J 4 bases, leaving 11 bases between the germline ends. Germline CDR1 GTSNPN, CDR2 SVGIG (reference sequence). There are 13 residues in the CDR3.

The V and J genes are TRBV6-5 and TRBJ1-2; D is uncertain. CDR1 is MNHEY and CDR2 is SVGAGI in the germline V gene. The CDR3 loop spans 13 amino acids. The ends were cut back, 2 bases at V and 4 bases at J, with 8 bases in the middle. CDR3 coding DNA: TGTGCCAGCAGTTACCATCCAGCCTATGGCTACACCTTC. Translation gives CASSYHPAYGYTF.

About this clone itself: Relative to the germline gene, one junction end is altered; a read error may explain this. CDR3 protein: CVRSQDRGNGYTF. Here the CDR3 DNA reads TGTGTCAGAAGCCAGGACAGGGGGAATGGCTACACCTTC. The V call is TRBV5-3, the J call TRBJ1-2; 10 bases are a match to TRBD1. TRBV5-3 falls under the ORF class, with uncertain function. CDR3 size: 13 residues.

This chain's CDR3 is CASSSTGQLTDTQYF. In DNA, the CDR3 is TGTGCCAGCAGCTCCACGGGACAGCTCACAGATACGCAGTATTTT. The V and J genes are TRBV7-2 and TRBJ2-3, with 7 bases identical to TRBD1. V lost 4 bases and J lost 2; bases outside the gene matches: 6. Looked up from germline, CDR1 is SGHTA and CDR2 is FQGNSA. This CDR3 is 15 amino acids long.

The chain links TRBV7-6 to TRBJ1-2; D is uncertain. The ends were cut back, 5 bases at V and 4 bases at J, with 17 bases in the middle. The CDR3 loop spans 15 amino acids. Germline CDR1 and CDR2: SGHVS and FNYEAQ. As DNA, the CDR3 is TGTGCCAGCAGCCCCCGAGAGGGTAAGGGCTATGGCTACACCTTC. Protein: CASSPREGKGYGYTF. Drawing the rest from reference TRBV7-6 and TRBJ1-2, the complete variable domain is GAGVSQSPRYKVTKRGQDVALRCDPISGHVSLYWYRQALGQGPEFLTYFNYEAQQDKSGLPNDRFSAERPEGSISTLTIQRTEQRDSAMYRCASSPREGKGYGYTFGSGTRLTVV.

This clone is medium-sized in the sample. The chain joins TRBV2 to TRBJ1-5; no definite D call. V was clipped by 7 bases and J by 2 bases, with 15 bases between them. CDR1 and CDR2 (germline): SNHLY, FYNNEI. This CDR3 has 15 amino acids. CDR3 sequence reads: CASNLVDGGNQPQHF. The CDR3 DNA is TGTGCCAGCAATTTAGTGGATGGGGGCAATCAGCCCCAGCATTTT.

This rearrangement joins TRBV27 to TRBJ2-5, with D possibly matching TRBD2 (7 bases). The germline CDR1 and CDR2 sequences are MNHEY and SMNVEV (reference sequence). The CDR3 covers 14 residues. V lost 6 bases and J 1 base, leaving 12 bases between the germline ends. The CDR3 DNA sequence: TGTGCCAGCAGGGGAGGGGGGGGCCAAGAGACCCAGTACTTC. Translating gives CASRGGGGQETQYF.